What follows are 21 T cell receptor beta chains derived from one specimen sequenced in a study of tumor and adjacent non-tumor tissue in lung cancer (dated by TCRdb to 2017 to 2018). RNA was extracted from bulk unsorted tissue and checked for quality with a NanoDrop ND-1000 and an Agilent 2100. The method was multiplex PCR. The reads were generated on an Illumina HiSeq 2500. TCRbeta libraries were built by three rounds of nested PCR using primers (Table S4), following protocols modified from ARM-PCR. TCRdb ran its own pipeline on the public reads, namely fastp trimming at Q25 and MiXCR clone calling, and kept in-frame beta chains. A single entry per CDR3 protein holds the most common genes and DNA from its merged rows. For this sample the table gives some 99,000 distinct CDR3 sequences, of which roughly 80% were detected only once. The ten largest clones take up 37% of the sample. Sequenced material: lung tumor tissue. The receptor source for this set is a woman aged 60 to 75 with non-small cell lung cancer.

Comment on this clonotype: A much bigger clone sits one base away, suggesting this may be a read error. The CDR3 spells CTSSLRDRAYEQYF. Written as DNA, the CDR3 is TGTACCAGCAGTTTAAGAGACAGGGCCTACGAGCAGTACTTC. The chain uses TRBV12-3 or TRBV12-4 and TRBJ2-7; 7 nucleotides align to TRBD1. The CDR3 sequence is 14 residues long.

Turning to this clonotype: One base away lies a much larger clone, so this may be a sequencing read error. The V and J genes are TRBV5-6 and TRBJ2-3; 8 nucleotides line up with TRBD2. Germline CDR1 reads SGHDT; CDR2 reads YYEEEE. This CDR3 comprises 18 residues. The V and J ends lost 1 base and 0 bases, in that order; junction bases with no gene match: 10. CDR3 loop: CASSLPAGVHSSTDTQYF. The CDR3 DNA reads TGTGCCAGCAGCTTGCCAGCGGGGGTTCATTCTAGCACAGATACGCAGTATTTT.

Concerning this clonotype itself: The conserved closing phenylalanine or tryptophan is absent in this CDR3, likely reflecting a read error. The CDR3 DNA reads as TGCGCCCTAGGACAGGCGAACACTGAGGCTTTCATT. Translated: CALGQANTEAFI. The chain combines TRBV4-1 with TRBJ1-1; 7 nucleotides agree with TRBD1. Germline CDR1 and CDR2: MGHRA and YSYEKL. The CDR3 consists of 12 residues.

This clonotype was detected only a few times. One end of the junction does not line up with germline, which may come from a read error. The DNA of the CDR3 is TGTGCCAGCAGCTTGCATCCAGACAACGAGCAGTACTTT. As protein: CASSLHPDNEQYF. The chain has TRBV11-1 and TRBJ2-7; D remains unclear. Germline V gives CDR1 SGHAT, CDR2 FQDESV (reference sequence). The CDR3 has 13 amino acids.

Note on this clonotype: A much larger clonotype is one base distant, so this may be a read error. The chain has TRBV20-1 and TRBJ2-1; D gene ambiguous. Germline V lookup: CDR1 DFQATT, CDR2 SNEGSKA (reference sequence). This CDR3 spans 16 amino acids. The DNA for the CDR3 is TGCGGTGCTGAGATGTCGGGTAGCAGGTCTTACAATGAGCAGTTCTTC. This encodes CGAEMSGSRSYNEQFF.

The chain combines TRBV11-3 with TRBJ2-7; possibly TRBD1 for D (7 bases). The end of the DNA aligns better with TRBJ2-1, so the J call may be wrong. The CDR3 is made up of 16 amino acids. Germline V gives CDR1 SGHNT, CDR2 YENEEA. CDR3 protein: CASSLSPEQGRHEQFF. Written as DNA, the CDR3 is TGTGCCAGCAGCTTATCTCCGGAACAGGGGAGGCACGAGCAGTTCTTC.

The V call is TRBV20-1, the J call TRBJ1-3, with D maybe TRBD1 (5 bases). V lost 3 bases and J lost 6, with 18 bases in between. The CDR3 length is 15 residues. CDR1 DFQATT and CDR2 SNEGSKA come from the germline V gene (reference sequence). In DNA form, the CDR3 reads TGCAGTGCTAGGGGACCGGGGGACGGTGAAAACACCATATATTTT. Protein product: CSARGPGDGENTIYF.

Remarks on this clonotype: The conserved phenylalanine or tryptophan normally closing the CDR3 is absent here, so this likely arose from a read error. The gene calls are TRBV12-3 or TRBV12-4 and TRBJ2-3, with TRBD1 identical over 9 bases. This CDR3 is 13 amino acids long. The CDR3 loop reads CVIRTGGTDTQYI. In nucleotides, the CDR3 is TGTGTCATCAGGACAGGGGGCACAGATACGCAGTATATT.

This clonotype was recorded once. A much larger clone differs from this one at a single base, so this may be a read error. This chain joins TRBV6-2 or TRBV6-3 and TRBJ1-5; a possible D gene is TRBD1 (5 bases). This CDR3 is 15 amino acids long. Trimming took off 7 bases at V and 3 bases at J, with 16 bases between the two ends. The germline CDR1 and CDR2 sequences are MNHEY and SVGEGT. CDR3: CASKTDKDFNQPQHF. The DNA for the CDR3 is TGTGCCAGCAAGACGGACAAGGATTTCAATCAGCCCCAGCATTTT.

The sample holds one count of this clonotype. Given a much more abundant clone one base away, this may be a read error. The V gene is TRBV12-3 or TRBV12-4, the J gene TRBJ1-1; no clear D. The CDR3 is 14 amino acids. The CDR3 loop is CASSPLDQNIEAFF. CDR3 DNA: TGTGCCAGCAGTCCGCTGGACCAGAACATTGAAGCTTTCTTT.

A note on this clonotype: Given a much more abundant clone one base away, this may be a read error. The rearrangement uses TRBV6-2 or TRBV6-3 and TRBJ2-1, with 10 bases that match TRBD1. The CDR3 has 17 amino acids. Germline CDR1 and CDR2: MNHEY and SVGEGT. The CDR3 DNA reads TGTACCAGCAGTTCCATCATGGGGGGACAGGGGTTGAATGAGCAGTTCTTC. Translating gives CTSSSIMGGQGLNEQFF.

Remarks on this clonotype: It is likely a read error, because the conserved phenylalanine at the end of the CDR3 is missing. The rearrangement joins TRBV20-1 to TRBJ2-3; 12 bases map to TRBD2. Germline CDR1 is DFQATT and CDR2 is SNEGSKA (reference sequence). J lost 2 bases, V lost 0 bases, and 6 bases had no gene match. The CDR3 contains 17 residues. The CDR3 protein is CSARDRLAGASTDTQYL. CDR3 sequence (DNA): TGCAGTGCTAGAGATCGACTAGCGGGGGCTTCCACAGATACGCAGTATTTA.

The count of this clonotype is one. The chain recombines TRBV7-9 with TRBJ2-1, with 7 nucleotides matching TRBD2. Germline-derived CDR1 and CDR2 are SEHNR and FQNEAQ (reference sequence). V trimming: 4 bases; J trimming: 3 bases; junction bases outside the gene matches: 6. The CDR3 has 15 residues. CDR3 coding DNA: TGTGCCAGCAGCTGGGGACTACCGGACTACAATGAGCAGTTCTTC. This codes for CASSWGLPDYNEQFF.

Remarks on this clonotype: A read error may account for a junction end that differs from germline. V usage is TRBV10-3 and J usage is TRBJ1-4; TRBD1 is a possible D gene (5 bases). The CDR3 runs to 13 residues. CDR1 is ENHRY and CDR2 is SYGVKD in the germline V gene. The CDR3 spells CGIKGDSNEKLFF. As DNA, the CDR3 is TGTGGCATCAAAGGGGATTCTAATGAAAAACTGTTTTTT.

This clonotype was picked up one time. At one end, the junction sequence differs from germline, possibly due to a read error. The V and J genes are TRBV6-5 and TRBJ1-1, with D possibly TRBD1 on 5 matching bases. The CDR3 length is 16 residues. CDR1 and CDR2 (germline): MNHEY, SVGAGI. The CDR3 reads CVSSSYGEGTNTEAFF. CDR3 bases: TGTGTCAGCAGTTCCTACGGAGAGGGGACGAACACTGAAGCTTTCTTT.

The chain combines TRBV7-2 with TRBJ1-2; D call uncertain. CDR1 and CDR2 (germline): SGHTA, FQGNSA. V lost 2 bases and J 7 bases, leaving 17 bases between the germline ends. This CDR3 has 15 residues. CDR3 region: CASSLQKVPVGGYTF. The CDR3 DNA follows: TGTGCCAGCAGCTTACAAAAGGTCCCGGTGGGTGGCTACACCTTC. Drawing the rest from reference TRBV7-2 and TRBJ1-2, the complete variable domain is GAGVSQSPSNKVTEKGKDVELRCDPISGHTALYWYRQSLGQGLEFLIYFQGNSAPDKSGLPSDRFSAERTGGSVSTLTIQRTQQEDSAVYLCASSLQKVPVGGYTFGSGTRLTVV.

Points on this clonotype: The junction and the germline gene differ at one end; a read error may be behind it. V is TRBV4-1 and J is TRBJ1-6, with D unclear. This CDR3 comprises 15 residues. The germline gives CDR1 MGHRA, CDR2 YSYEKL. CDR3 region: CASCIPSAVYSPRHF. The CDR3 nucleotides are TGCGCCAGCTGCATACCCTCGGCAGTTTATTCACCCCGCCACTTT.

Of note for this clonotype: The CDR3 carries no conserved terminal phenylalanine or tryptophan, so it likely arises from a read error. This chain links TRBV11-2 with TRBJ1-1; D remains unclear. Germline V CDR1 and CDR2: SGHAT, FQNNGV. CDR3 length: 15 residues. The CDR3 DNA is TGTGCCAACAGCTTAGATCCGTCAACGTACACTGAAGCTTTCCTT. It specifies CANSLDPSTYTEAFL.

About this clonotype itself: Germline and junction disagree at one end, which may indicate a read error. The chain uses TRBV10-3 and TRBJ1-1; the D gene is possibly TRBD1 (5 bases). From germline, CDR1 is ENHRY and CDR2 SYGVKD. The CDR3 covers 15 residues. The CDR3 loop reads CAISAEDMGNTEAFF. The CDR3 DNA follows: TGTGCCATCAGTGCCGAGGACATGGGGAACACTGAAGCTTTCTTC.

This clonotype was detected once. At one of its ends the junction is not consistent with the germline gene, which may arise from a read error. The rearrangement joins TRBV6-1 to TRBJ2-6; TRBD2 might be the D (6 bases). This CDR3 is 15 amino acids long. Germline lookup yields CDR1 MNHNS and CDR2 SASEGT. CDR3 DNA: TGTGCCAGTAGTATGGAGGGATCCGGGGTCAACGTCCTGACTTTC. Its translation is CASSMEGSGVNVLTF.

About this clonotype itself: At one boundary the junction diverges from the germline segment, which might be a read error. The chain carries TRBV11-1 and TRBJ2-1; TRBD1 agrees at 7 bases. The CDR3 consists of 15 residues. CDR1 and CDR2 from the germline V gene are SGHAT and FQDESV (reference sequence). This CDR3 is CTSSLLRTGFNEQFF. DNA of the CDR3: TGTACCAGCAGCTTATTGAGGACAGGTTTCAATGAGCAATTCTTC.